This is a list of T cell receptor beta chains from one sample in a study of blood T cell repertoires in COVID-19. Profiled with immunoSEQ multiplex PCR; TCRdb holds only in-frame clones, not every one. The table lists about 210,000 clones, around 85% of them singletons, with approximately 2.4% in the top ten. The sequenced sample consisted of peripheral blood. The receptors derive from a woman aged 65 to 85 with COVID-19, enrolled during active disease. Each CDR3 is given without its conserved first and last residue. D genes are given only for firm matches.

V	J	D	CDR3
TRBV5-1	TRBJ1-2	TRBD1	ASSPDRVIDGYT
TRBV10-3	TRBJ2-7	NA	AITPFPLSYEQY
TRBV5-1	TRBJ2-2	TRBD2	ASSFSGSGTGELF
TRBV5-1	TRBJ1-4	NA	ASSLGPNEKLF
TRBV5-1	TRBJ1-2	NA	ASSLGQGPNYGYT
TRBV7-2	TRBJ1-1	NA	ASSSRGGNTEAF
TRBV7-9	TRBJ1-2	TRBD1	ASSLGAGTGVPGYT
TRBV7-2	TRBJ2-7	TRBD2	ASSLVGGSNGEQY
TRBV6-6	TRBJ1-2	TRBD1	ASSYRTGGYGYT
TRBV30	TRBJ1-5	TRBD1	AWSGGSGQGLMSQH
TRBV9	TRBJ1-1	TRBD1	ASSANSQGMNTEAF
TRBV19	TRBJ1-4	TRBD1	ASSIGQGAWKLF
TRBV6-2/TRBV6-3	TRBJ1-5	TRBD1	ASSQGAGQPQH
TRBV19	TRBJ2-7	TRBD1	ASSSDRVINYEQY
TRBV11-3	TRBJ1-1	TRBD1	ASRSGGSNTEAF
TRBV19	TRBJ2-2	NA	ASSPQGFTGELF
TRBV9	TRBJ2-5	NA	ASSVEGRETQY
TRBV6-2/TRBV6-3	TRBJ1-2	TRBD1	ASTPLLRGLDGYT
TRBV15	TRBJ2-1	TRBD2	ATSFAGGRDSEQF
TRBV27	TRBJ2-3	NA	ASSFNQDSREY
TRBV2	TRBJ2-3	TRBD2	ASRGLAGGPSTDTQY
TRBV4-1	TRBJ1-6	TRBD1	ASSQAPPQGAIGSPLH
TRBV6-6	TRBJ1-5	TRBD1	ASSSGTGTQPQH
TRBV7-2	TRBJ2-2	NA	ASSPQNGANTGELF
TRBV11-3	TRBJ1-3	NA	ASSPPGQLIY
TRBV19	TRBJ1-5	TRBD1	ASEDRGSGNQPQH
TRBV3-1/TRBV3-2	TRBJ2-7	TRBD2	ASSQALSGRYEQY
TRBV11-2	TRBJ1-2	TRBD1	ASSPSRDRGKYGYT
TRBV7-9	TRBJ1-5	TRBD1	ASSPDRGGQPQH
TRBV7-9	TRBJ1-1	NA	ASSRSREVTEAF
TRBV19	TRBJ2-3	TRBD2	ASSSGRQNTQY
TRBV5-1	TRBJ1-3	TRBD1	ASSYKTGGEPGNTIY
TRBV7-2	TRBJ2-7	TRBD1	ASSLQQGAGQDEQY
TRBV7-9	TRBJ1-1	NA	ASSSRQFLNTEAF
TRBV7-8	TRBJ2-1	TRBD2	ASSYSGGAYNEQF
TRBV7-2	TRBJ2-2	NA	ASSLIESLITGELF
TRBV6-6	TRBJ2-7	TRBD1	ATQRQGAWYEQY
TRBV4-3	TRBJ2-1	TRBD2	ASSQDALAGGRLTYNEQF
TRBV3-1/TRBV3-2	TRBJ1-5	TRBD1	ASSPGQDYSYSNQPQH
TRBV7-2	TRBJ2-7	NA	ASSLGGSPSGEQY
TRBV5-4	TRBJ2-5	TRBD2	ASSLVLAGTQY
TRBV11-3	TRBJ1-2	NA	ASSETANYGYT
TRBV7-2	TRBJ2-5	TRBD1	ASSRTGGRETQY
TRBV5-8	TRBJ1-2	NA	ASIPAQGGNYGYT
TRBV6-1	TRBJ2-2	NA	ASSDRASPDTGELF
TRBV6-1	TRBJ2-1	TRBD2	ASSENPGTSGGEF
TRBV6-2/TRBV6-3	TRBJ2-7	NA	ASSPHTTGSYEQY
TRBV29-1	TRBJ2-7	NA	SVADGAYEQY
TRBV5-1	TRBJ2-2	NA	ASSLAYTGELF